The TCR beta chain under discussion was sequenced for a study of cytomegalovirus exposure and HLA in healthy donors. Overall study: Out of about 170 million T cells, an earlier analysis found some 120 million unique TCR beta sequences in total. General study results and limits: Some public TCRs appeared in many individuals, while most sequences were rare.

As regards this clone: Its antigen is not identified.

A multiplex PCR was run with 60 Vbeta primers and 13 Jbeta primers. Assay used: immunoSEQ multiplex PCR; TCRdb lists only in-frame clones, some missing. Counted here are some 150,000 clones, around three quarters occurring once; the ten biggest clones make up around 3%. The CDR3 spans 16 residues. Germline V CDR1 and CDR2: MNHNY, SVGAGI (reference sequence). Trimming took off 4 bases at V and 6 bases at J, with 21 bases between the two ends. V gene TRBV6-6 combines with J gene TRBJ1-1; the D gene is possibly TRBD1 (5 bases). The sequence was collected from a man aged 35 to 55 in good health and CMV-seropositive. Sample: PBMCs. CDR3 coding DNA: TGTGCCAGCAGTTTTGGGGAAGGGGCTAGGGTATCTGAAGCTTTCTTT. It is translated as CASSFGEGARVSEAFF.